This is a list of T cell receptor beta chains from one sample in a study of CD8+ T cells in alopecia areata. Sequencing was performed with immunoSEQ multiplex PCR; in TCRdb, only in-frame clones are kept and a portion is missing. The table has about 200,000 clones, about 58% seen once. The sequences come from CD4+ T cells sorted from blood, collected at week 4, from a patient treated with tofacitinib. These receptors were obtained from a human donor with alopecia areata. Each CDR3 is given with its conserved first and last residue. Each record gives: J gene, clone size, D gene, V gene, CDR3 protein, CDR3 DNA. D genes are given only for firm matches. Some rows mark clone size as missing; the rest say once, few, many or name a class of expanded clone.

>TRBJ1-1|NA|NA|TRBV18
CASSLAKANTEAFF
TGTGCCAGCTCATTGGCCAAAGCGAACACTGAAGCTTTCTTT
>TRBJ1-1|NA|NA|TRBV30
CAWTSGTMLNTEAFF
TGTGCCTGGACTTCCGGGACGATGTTGAACACTGAAGCTTTCTTT
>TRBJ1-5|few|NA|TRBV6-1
CASSDGDLQPQHF
TGTGCCAGCAGTGATGGGGACTTGCAGCCCCAGCATTTT
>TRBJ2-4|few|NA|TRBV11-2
CASSGGGGIQYF
TGTGCCAGCAGCGGGGGTGGAGGGATTCAGTACTTC
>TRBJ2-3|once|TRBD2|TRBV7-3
CASSLVAGYTDTQYF
TGTGCCAGCAGCTTAGTAGCGGGGTACACAGATACGCAGTATTTT
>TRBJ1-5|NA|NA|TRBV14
CASSQGTGNQPQHF
TGTGCCAGCAGCCAAGGGACAGGCAATCAGCCCCAGCATTTT
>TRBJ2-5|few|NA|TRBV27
CASSPLVRVGTQYF
TGTGCCAGCAGTCCGCTAGTAAGGGTAGGGACCCAGTACTTC
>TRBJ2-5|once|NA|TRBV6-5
CASSQLTSKTQYF
TGTGCCAGCAGTCAACTTACCTCCAAGACCCAGTACTTC
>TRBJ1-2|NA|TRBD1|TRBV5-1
CASSPGQPLNYGYTF
TGCGCCAGCAGCCCGGGACAGCCTTTGAACTATGGCTACACCTTC
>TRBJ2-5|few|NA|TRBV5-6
CASSLRQETQYF
TGTGCCAGCAGCTTGCGTCAGGAGACCCAGTACTTC
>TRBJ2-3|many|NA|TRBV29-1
CSVDSGDTQYF
TGCAGCGTTGATAGTGGAGATACGCAGTATTTT
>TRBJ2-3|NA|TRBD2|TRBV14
CASSQAGGGLTDTQYF
TGTGCCAGCAGCCAAGCCGGCGGGGGACTCACAGATACGCAGTATTTT
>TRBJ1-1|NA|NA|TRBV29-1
CSVHRQSLNTEAFF
TGCAGCGTCCACAGACAGTCCCTGAACACTGAAGCTTTCTTT
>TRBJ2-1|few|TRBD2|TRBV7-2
CASSPGPRGRDEQFF
TGTGCCAGCAGCCCCGGACCACGGGGGAGGGATGAGCAGTTCTTC
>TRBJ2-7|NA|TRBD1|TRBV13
CASSSGTAGAYF
TGTGCCAGCAGCTCGGGGACAGCCGGGGCGTACTTC
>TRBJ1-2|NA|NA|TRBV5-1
CASQNGGNYGYTF
TGCGCCAGCCAAAACGGAGGAAACTATGGCTACACCTTC
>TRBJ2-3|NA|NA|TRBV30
CAWSVPRVPDTQYF
TGTGCCTGGAGCGTACCTCGGGTACCAGATACGCAGTATTTT
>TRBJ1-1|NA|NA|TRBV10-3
CAINDDTEAFF
TGTGCCATCAACGACGACACTGAAGCTTTCTTT
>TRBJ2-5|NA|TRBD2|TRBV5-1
CASSSKRGSETQYF
TGCGCCAGCAGCTCGAAGCGGGGTTCGGAGACCCAGTACTTC
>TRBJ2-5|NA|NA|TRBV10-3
CAISLEYQETQYF
TGTGCCATCAGTCTAGAGTACCAAGAGACCCAGTACTTC
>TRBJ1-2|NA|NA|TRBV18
CASSPPYTANYGYTF
TGTGCCAGCTCACCACCTTACACCGCTAACTATGGCTACACCTTC
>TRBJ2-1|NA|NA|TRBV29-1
CSVRGLSSYNEQFF
TGCAGCGTCAGAGGTCTAAGCTCCTACAATGAGCAGTTCTTC